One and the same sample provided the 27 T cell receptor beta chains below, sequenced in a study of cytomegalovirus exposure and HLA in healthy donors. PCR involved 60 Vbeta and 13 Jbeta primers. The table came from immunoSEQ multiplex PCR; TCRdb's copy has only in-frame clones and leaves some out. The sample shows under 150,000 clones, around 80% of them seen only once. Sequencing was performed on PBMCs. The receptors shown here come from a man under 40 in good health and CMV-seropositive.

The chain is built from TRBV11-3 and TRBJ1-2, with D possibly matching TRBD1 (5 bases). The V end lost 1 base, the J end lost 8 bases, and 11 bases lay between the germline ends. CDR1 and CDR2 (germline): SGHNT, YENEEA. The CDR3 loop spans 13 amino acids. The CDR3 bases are TGTGCCAGCAGCTTAGCCCAGGGTACCGGCTACACCTTC. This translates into CASSLAQGTGYTF.

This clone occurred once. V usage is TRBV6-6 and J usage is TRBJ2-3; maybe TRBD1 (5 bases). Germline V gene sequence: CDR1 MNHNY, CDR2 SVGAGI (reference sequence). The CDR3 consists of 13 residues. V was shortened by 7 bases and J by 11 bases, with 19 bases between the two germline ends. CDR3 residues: CASTTTARTMQYF. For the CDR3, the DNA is TGTGCCAGCACCACGACAGCCCGTACTATGCAGTATTTT.

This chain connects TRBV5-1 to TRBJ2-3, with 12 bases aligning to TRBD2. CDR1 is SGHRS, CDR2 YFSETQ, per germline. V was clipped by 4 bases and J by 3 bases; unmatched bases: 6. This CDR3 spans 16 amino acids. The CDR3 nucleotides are TGCGCCAGCAGCCCTAGCGGGGGGGCGCGTACAGATACGCAGTATTTT. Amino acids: CASSPSGGARTDTQYF.

The CDR3 region is CASSHGTSGVLSTDTQYF. Here the CDR3 DNA reads TGTGCCAGCAGCCACGGGACTAGCGGGGTCCTTAGCACAGATACGCAGTATTTT. This rearrangement joins TRBV9 to TRBJ2-3; 13 bases align to TRBD2. The V gene end was trimmed by 4 bases and the J gene end by 0 bases; junction bases not matched to a gene: 8. The CDR3 spans 18 residues. Germline V gene lookup returns CDR1 SGDLS and CDR2 YYNGEE.

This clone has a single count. As DNA, the CDR3 is TGTGCCAGTAGTCCGTCCCATCTAGCGGGGGGGCCCTTCACCGGGGAGCTGTTTTTT. Its translation is CASSPSHLAGGPFTGELFF. This chain joins TRBV19 and TRBJ2-2, with 12 bases lining up with TRBD2. Looked up from germline, CDR1 is LNHDA and CDR2 is SQIVND (reference sequence). V lost 5 bases and J lost 4; bases outside the gene matches: 14. This CDR3 is 19 amino acids long.

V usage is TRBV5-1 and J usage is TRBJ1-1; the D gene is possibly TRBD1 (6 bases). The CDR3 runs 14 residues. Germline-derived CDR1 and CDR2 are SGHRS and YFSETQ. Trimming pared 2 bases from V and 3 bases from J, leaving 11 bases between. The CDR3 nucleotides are TGCGCCAGCAGCTTCGTACAGGGAGACACTGAAGCTTTCTTT. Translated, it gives CASSFVQGDTEAFF.

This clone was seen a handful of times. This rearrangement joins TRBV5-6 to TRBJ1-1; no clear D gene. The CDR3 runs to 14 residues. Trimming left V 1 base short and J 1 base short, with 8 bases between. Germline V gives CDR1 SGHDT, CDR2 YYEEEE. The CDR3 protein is CASSLLAENTEAFF. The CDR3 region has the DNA TGTGCCAGCAGCTTGCTTGCGGAGAACACTGAAGCTTTCTTT.

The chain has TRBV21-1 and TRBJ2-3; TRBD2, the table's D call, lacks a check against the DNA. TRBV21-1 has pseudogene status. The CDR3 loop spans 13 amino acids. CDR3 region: CASGDGSEDTQYF. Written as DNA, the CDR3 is TGTGCCAGCGGGGACGGGAGCGAAGATACGCAGTATTTT.

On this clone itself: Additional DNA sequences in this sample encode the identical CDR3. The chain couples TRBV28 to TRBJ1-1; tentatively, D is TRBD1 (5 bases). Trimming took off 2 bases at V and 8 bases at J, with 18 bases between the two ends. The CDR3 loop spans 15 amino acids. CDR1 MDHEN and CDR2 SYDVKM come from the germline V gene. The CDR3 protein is CASSLQGGREGEAFF. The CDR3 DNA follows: TGTGCCAGCAGTTTACAGGGCGGTAGGGAAGGAGAAGCTTTCTTT. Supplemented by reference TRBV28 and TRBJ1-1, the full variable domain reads DVKVTQSSRYLVKRTGEKVFLECVQDMDHENMFWYRQDPGLGLRLIYFSYDVKMKEKGDIPEGYSVSREKKERFSLILESASTNQTSMYLCASSLQGGREGEAFFGQGTRLTVV.

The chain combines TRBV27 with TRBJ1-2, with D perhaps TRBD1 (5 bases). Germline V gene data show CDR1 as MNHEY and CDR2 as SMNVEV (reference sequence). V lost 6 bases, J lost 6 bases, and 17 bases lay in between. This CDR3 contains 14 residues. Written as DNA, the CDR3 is TGTGCCAGCAGCGCCTCCAGGGTGGTACATGGCTACACCTTC. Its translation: CASSASRVVHGYTF.

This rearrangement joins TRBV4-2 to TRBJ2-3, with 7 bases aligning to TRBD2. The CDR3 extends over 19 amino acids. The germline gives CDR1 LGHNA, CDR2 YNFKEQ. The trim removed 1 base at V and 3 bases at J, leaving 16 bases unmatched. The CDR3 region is CASSQVIYGGTTKTDTQYF. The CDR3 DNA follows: TGTGCCAGCAGCCAAGTTATTTATGGGGGGACTACCAAAACAGATACGCAGTATTTT.

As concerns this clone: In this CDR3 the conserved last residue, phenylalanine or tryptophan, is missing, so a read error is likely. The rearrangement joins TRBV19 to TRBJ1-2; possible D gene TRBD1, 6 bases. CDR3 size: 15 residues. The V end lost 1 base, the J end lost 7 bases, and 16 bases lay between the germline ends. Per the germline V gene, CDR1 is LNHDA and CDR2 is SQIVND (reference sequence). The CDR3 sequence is CASSIGGGGSSGYTL. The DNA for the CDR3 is TGTGCCAGTAGTATAGGAGGGGGGGGTTCATCTGGCTACACCCTC.

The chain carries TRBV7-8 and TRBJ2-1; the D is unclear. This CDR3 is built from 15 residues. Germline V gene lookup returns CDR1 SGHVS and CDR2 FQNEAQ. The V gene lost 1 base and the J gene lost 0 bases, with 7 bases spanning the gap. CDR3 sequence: CASSLDRGSYNEQFF. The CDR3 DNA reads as TGTGCCAGCAGCTTAGACCGAGGCTCCTACAATGAGCAGTTCTTC.

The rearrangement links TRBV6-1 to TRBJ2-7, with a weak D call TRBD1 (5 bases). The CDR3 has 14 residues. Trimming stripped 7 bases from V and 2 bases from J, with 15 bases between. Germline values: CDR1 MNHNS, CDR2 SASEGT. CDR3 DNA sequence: TGTGCCAGCAACCGGGCAGGGAATACCTACGAGCAGTACTTC. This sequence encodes CASNRAGNTYEQYF.

CDR3 sequence reads: CASSTWTENTEAFF. The DNA for the CDR3 is TGTGCCAGCAGTACCTGGACAGAGAACACTGAAGCTTTCTTT. This rearrangement joins TRBV6-1 to TRBJ1-1; possibly TRBD1 for D (6 bases). V was cut by 5 bases and J by 1 base, with 11 bases left in between. This CDR3 contains 14 residues. Germline V gene lookup returns CDR1 MNHNS and CDR2 SASEGT.

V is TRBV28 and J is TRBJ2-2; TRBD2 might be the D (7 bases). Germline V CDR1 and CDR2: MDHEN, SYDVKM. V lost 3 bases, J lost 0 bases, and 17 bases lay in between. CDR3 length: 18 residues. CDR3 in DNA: TGTGCCAGCAGTTTTCCCTTTACGGGGGGCACGAACACCGGGGAGCTGTTTTTT. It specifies CASSFPFTGGTNTGELFF.

CDR3 sequence: CAWSLQYRGQETQYF. The DNA of the CDR3 is TGTGCCTGGAGCTTGCAATACAGGGGCCAAGAGACCCAGTACTTC. The chain recombines TRBV30 with TRBJ2-5; 7 bases are a match to TRBD1. CDR1 and CDR2 (germline): GTSNPN, SVGIG (reference sequence). V lost 3 bases and J lost 1; bases outside the gene matches: 8. The CDR3 spans 15 residues. The full variable domain, with the rest looked up from reference TRBV30 and TRBJ2-5, is SQTIHQWPATLVQPVGSPLSLECTVEGTSNPNLYWYRQAAGRGLQLLFYSVGIGQISSEVPQNLSASRPQDRQFILSSKKLLLSDSGFYLCAWSLQYRGQETQYFGPGTRLLVL.

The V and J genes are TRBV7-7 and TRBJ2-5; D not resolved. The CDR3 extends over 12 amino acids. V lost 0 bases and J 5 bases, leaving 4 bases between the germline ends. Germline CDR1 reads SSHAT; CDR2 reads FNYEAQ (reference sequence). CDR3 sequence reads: CASSLAGETQYF. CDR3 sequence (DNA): TGTGCCAGCAGCTTAGCCGGGGAGACCCAGTACTTC. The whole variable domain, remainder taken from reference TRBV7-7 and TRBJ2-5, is GAGVSQSPRYKVTKRGQDVTLRCDPISSHATLYWYQQALGQGPEFLTYFNYEAQPDKSGLPSDRFSAERPEGSISTLTIQRTEQRDSAMYRCASSLAGETQYFGPGTRLLVL.

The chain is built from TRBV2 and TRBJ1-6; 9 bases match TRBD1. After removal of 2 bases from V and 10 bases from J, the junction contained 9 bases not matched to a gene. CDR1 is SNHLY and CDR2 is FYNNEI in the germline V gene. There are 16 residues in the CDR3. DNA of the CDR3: TGTGCCAGCAGTGAAAGCGGGGACAGGGTTTGGTCACCCCTCCACTTT. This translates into CASSESGDRVWSPLHF. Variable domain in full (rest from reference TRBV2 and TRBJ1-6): EPEVTQTPSHQVTQMGQEVILRCVPISNHLYFYWYRQILGQKVEFLVSFYNNEISEKSEIFDDQFSVERPDGSNFTLKIRSTKLEDSAMYFCASSESGDRVWSPLHFGNGTRLTVT.

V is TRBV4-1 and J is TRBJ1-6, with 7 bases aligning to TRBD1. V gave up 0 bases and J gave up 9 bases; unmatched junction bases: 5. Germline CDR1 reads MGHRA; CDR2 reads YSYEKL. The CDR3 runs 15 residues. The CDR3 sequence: CASSQEPGGSSPLHF. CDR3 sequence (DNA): TGCGCCAGCAGCCAAGAGCCAGGGGGGAGTTCACCCCTCCACTTT.

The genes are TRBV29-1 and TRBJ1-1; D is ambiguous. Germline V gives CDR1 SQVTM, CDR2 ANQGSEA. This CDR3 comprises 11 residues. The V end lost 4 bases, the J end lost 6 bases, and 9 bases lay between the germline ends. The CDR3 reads CSVVGWAEAFF. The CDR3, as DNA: TGCAGCGTTGTCGGGTGGGCTGAAGCTTTCTTT.

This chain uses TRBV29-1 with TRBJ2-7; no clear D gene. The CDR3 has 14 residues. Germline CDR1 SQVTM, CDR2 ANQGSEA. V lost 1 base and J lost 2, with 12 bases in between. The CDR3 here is CSVEGSRRAYEQYF. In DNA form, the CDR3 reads TGCAGCGTTGAAGGTTCCCGGAGAGCCTACGAGCAGTACTTC.

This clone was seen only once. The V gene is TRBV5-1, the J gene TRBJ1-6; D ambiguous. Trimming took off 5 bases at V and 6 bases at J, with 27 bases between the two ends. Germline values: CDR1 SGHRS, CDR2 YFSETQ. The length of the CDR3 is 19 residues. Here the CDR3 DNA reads TGCGCCAGCAGTTTTAAGGGCATACAAACGACACTAGCTAATTCACCCCTCCACTTT. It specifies CASSFKGIQTTLANSPLHF.

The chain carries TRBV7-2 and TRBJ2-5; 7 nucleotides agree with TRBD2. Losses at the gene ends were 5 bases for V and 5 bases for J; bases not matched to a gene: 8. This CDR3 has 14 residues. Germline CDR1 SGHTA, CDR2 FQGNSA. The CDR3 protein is CASSGGGPRETQYF. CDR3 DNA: TGTGCCAGCAGCGGGGGAGGGCCACGGGAGACCCAGTACTTC.

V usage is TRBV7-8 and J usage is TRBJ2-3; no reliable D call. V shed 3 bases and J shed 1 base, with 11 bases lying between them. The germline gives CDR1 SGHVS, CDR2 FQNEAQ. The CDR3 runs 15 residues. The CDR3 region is CASSLSEWGTDTQYF. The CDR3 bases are TGTGCCAGCAGCTTGTCGGAGTGGGGCACAGATACGCAGTATTTT.

The chain's CDR3 is CASSLGGASNQPQHF. The CDR3 coding sequence is TGTGCCAGCAGTTTAGGTGGGGCCAGCAATCAGCCCCAGCATTTT. The chain joins TRBV28 to TRBJ1-5, with a weak D call TRBD1 (5 bases). The CDR3 sequence is 15 residues long. Trimming removed 2 bases at V and 1 base at J, with 9 bases between. Germline CDR1 is MDHEN and CDR2 is SYDVKM.

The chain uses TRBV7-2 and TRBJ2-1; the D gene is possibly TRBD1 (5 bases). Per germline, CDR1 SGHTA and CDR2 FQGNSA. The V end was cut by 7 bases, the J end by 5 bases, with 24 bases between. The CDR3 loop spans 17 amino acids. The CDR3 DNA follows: TGTGCCAGCACCTCCTCCGACCAGCAGGGTTGGAACAATGAGCAGTTCTTC. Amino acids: CASTSSDQQGWNNEQFF.